The 25 T cell receptor beta chains below come from one sample, sequenced in a study of regulatory T cells in long-lasting Graves disease. Time point in this sample: newly diagnosed GD, antithyroid drugs for less than 3 months. There was RNA extracted from PBMCs, and the TCR library was made from it. Arm-PCR of CDR3 regions and iRepertoire HTBI primers were used to build TCR beta libraries. TCRdb redid the calling of the multiplex PCR reads with MiXCR, one entry per CDR3 protein. The sample holds about 440,000 distinct CDR3 sequences; under 15% are singletons and the top ten take 15% to 20%. In addition, the sample was reused for a study of T cells in Graves' hyperthyroidism and ophthalmopathy.

Sequences were derived from peripheral blood mononuclear cells (PBMCs), sampled at new diagnosis, from a patient treated with antithyroid drugs. The receptor set was obtained from a woman aged 25 to 45 with Graves disease.

At least ten counts were recorded for this clonotype. The CDR3 loop is CSVEDRDRGPDTQYF. CDR3 DNA sequence: TGCAGCGTTGAAGATAGGGACAGGGGGCCGGATACGCAGTATTTT. This chain connects TRBV29-1 to TRBJ2-3; 12 nucleotides match TRBD1. Germline values: CDR1 SQVTM, CDR2 ANQGSEA. The junction had 4 bases not matched to a gene; V was cut back by 0 bases and J by 6 bases. This CDR3 is built from 15 residues.

This clonotype was observed a handful of times. The chain recombines TRBV6-2 or TRBV6-3 with TRBJ1-1, with D perhaps TRBD1 (5 bases). This CDR3 spans 18 amino acids. V lost 5 bases, J lost 0 bases, and 22 bases lay in between. Germline CDR1 MNHEY, CDR2 SVGEGT. DNA for the CDR3: TGTGCCAGCAGTGAAGTAGGTGGGGGGTTTAGAATGAACACTGAAGCTTTCTTT. Translating it yields CASSEVGGGFRMNTEAFF.

The sample holds a few counts of this clonotype. The chain carries TRBV4-1 and TRBJ1-5; D call uncertain. The germline CDR1 and CDR2 sequences are MGHRA and YSYEKL. This CDR3 spans 15 amino acids. V was pared by 1 base and J by 7 bases, with 14 bases between. The CDR3 region is CASSQGPVGNQPQHF. The CDR3 region has the DNA TGCGCCAGCAGCCAAGGCCCGGTCGGGAACCAGCCCCAGCATTTT.

The chain links TRBV5-5 to TRBJ1-1; D unresolved. The CDR3 has 14 residues. Trimming took off 2 bases at V and 0 bases at J, with 8 bases between the two ends. Germline V gene sequence: CDR1 SGHKS, CDR2 YYEKEE (reference sequence). The CDR3 nucleotides read TGTGCCAGCAGCTTAATCAGCATGAACACTGAAGCTTTCTTT. It codes for CASSLISMNTEAFF.

This clonotype was seen repeatedly, ten times or more. CDR3 protein: CSAMSQGLTEAFF. As DNA, the CDR3 is TGCAGTGCTATGTCGCAGGGGCTCACTGAAGCTTTCTTT. The chain recombines TRBV20-1 with TRBJ1-1; tentative D call: TRBD1 (6 bases). The length of the CDR3 is 13 residues. Trimming cost V 4 bases and J 4 bases, with 13 bases left between them. Germline V gives CDR1 DFQATT, CDR2 SNEGSKA (reference sequence).

The genes are TRBV7-2 and TRBJ2-2; 15 positions match TRBD2. Losses at the gene ends were 3 bases for V and 7 bases for J; bases not matched to a gene: 6. Germline V gives CDR1 SGHTA, CDR2 FQGNSA. The CDR3 is 17 residues long. DNA for the CDR3: TGTGCCAGCAGCTTTAGTACGGGACTAGCGGGAGGCGGGGAGCTGTTTTTT. Translation gives CASSFSTGLAGGGELFF.

V and J are TRBV7-9 and TRBJ2-7, with D tentatively TRBD1 (7 bases). The CDR3 has 18 amino acids. Germline CDR1 reads SEHNR; CDR2 reads FQNEAQ (reference sequence). V was pared by 2 bases and J by 2 bases, with 22 bases between. In DNA form, the CDR3 reads TGTGCCAGCAGCTTACGCCGGCGATTGGAGGGGGCCACCTACGAGCAGTACTTC. Its translation is CASSLRRRLEGATYEQYF.

This clonotype was seen many times. The chain employs TRBV20-1 and TRBJ2-1; D remains ambiguous. Trimming shortened V by 4 bases and J by 6 bases, and 4 bases separated the two germline ends. The CDR3 spans 10 residues. Germline V CDR1 and CDR2: DFQATT, SNEGSKA (reference sequence). CDR3: CSAIFNEQFF. In DNA form, the CDR3 reads TGCAGTGCTATTTTCAATGAGCAGTTCTTC.

This clonotype was picked up a small number of times. The chain carries TRBV18 and TRBJ2-7; 7 bases match TRBD1. CDR1 is KGHSH and CDR2 is LQKENI in the germline V gene. This CDR3 has 13 residues. The V gene end was trimmed by 4 bases and the J gene end by 3 bases; junction bases not matched to a gene: 3. The CDR3 nucleotides read TGTGCCAGCTCACGGGACAGATTCTACGAGCAGTACTTC. Protein: CASSRDRFYEQYF.

The chain uses TRBV5-1 and TRBJ2-5, with D possibly TRBD2 on 5 matching bases. Trimming shortened V by 1 base and J by 4 bases, and 11 bases separated the two germline ends. The CDR3 runs 14 residues. Germline CDR1 is SGHRS and CDR2 is YFSETQ. The CDR3 is CASSLSGKVETQYF. The CDR3 bases are TGCGCCAGCAGCTTGTCCGGGAAAGTAGAGACCCAGTACTTC.

This clonotype was observed a handful of times. A clone one base away is much larger, so this may be a read error. The chain has TRBV3-1 and TRBJ2-1, with 10 bases fitting TRBD2. CDR3 size: 16 residues. Germline values: CDR1 LGHDT, CDR2 YNNKEL (reference sequence). CDR3 residues: CASSQAASGSRDEQLF. The CDR3 nucleotides are TGTGCCAGCAGCCAAGCGGCTAGCGGGAGTAGGGATGAGCAGCTCTTC.

V gene TRBV29-1 combines with J gene TRBJ2-7; D is unresolved. From germline, CDR1 is SQVTM and CDR2 ANQGSEA. The length of the CDR3 is 13 residues. V gave up 7 bases and J gave up 4 bases, with 17 bases separating them. The CDR3 loop reads CSAIHPARYEQYF. The CDR3 coding sequence is TGCAGCGCAATCCATCCCGCGCGGTACGAGCAGTACTTC.

Details on this clonotype: The likely explanation is a read error, given a far larger clone one base away. This sequence joins TRBV20-1 and TRBJ2-7, with D perhaps TRBD1 (5 bases). The CDR3 is made up of 16 amino acids. Germline lookup yields CDR1 DFQATT and CDR2 SNEGSKA (reference sequence). V dropped 4 bases and J dropped 7 bases, with 26 bases sitting between them. The CDR3 here is CSANPRTHHLYNEQYF. CDR3 DNA sequence: TGCAGTGCTAATCCGCGGACACACCACCTATACAATGAGCAGTACTTC.

This clonotype was seen ten or more times. The J gene is TRBJ2-7, the V gene TRBV30, with D unresolved. This CDR3 contains 13 residues. Germline V CDR1 and CDR2: GTSNPN, SVGIG (reference sequence). The V gene lost 1 base and the J gene lost 6 bases, with 13 bases spanning the gap. The CDR3 spells CAWSDLDGIEQYF. The CDR3 DNA reads TGTGCCTGGAGTGACCTAGATGGGATCGAGCAGTACTTC.

This clonotype was counted between two and nine times. The gene calls are TRBV5-1 and TRBJ1-1, with D perhaps matching TRBD1 (6 bases). CDR1 and CDR2 (germline): SGHRS, YFSETQ. CDR3 length: 13 amino acids. Trimming removed 7 bases from V and 4 bases from J, with 14 bases in between. The CDR3 DNA reads as TGCGCCAGCGGGCGGGGGGCAGCCACTGAAGCTTTCTTT. Its protein is CASGRGAATEAFF.

As regards this clonotype: A read error may explain this, as a much larger clone is one base away. This rearrangement joins TRBV13 to TRBJ2-3; the match to TRBD2 covers 12 bases. Germline CDR1 reads PRHDT; CDR2 reads FYEKMQ (reference sequence). J was trimmed by 3 bases and V by 5 bases; bases with no gene match: 9. The CDR3 totals 17 residues. The CDR3 loop is CASSTATSGRKTDTQYF. The CDR3 coding sequence is TGTGCCAGCAGCACCGCAACTAGCGGGAGGAAGACAGATACGCAGTATTTT.

This clonotype showed up just a few times. A much more abundant neighbour one base away suggests this may be a read error. The missing conserved phenylalanine or tryptophan at the end of this CDR3 makes a read error likely. The V and J genes are TRBV27 and TRBJ2-3; 8 bases fit TRBD1. The CDR3 has 17 residues. The germline CDR1 and CDR2 sequences are MNHEY and SMNVEV (reference sequence). After removal of 0 bases from V and 1 base from J, the junction contained 6 bases not matched to a gene. The CDR3 loop is CASSLSGQGQGTDTQYY. CDR3 nucleotides: TGTGCCAGCAGTTTATCTGGACAGGGCCAGGGCACAGATACGCAGTATTAT.

The table lists this clonotype with many counts. V usage is TRBV18 and J usage is TRBJ2-7; tentatively, D is TRBD1 or TRBD2 (5 bases each). V was shortened by 3 bases and J by 6 bases, with 12 bases between the two germline ends. Germline CDR1 is KGHSH and CDR2 is LQKENI. This CDR3 contains 13 residues. The CDR3 sequence: CASSPLGDGEQYF. The CDR3 DNA follows: TGTGCCAGCTCACCCCTAGGGGACGGCGAGCAGTACTTC. The whole variable domain, remainder taken from reference TRBV18 and TRBJ2-7, is NAGVMQNPRHLVRRRGQEARLRCSPMKGHSHVYWYRQLPEEGLKFMVYLQKENIIDESGMPKERFSAEFPKEGPSILRIQQVVRGDSAAYFCASSPLGDGEQYFGPGTRLTVT.

A few counts support this clonotype. The chain recombines TRBV11-3 with TRBJ2-3, with 10 bases that match TRBD2. The V and J ends lost 5 bases and 5 bases, in that order; junction bases with no gene match: 13. The CDR3 extends over 17 amino acids. In germline, CDR1 is SGHNT, CDR2 YENEEA. CDR3 protein: CASSPEGTSAELDTQYF. The CDR3 DNA reads as TGTGCCAGCAGCCCCGAGGGGACTAGCGCAGAGTTAGATACGCAGTATTTT.

The J gene is TRBJ2-3, the V gene TRBV10-3; 10 positions match TRBD2. The J segment lost 1 base and the V segment lost 5 bases, leaving 24 bases of the junction unmatched. The germline V gene encodes CDR1 ENHRY and CDR2 SYGVKD. The CDR3 totals 22 residues. CDR3 DNA: TGTGCCATCAGTAAAATCGGTGGCCCGGGCACTAGCGGGAAGGGGGGCACAGATACGCAGTATTTT. Its protein product is CAISKIGGPGTSGKGGTDTQYF.

This clonotype has at least ten counts. This chain joins TRBV5-1 and TRBJ2-7; TRBD1 might be the D (6 bases). Germline CDR1 is SGHRS and CDR2 is YFSETQ. V was shortened by 0 bases and J by 7 bases, with 11 bases between the two germline ends. This CDR3 is built from 13 residues. The DNA of the CDR3 is TGCGCCAGCAGCTTGGGAGGACAGTCTGAGCAGTACTTC. It encodes CASSLGGQSEQYF.

This clonotype was observed many times. V usage is TRBV2 and J usage is TRBJ2-1; 10 bases align to TRBD2. The J segment lost 4 bases and the V segment lost 9 bases, leaving 9 bases of the junction unmatched. CDR1 is SNHLY and CDR2 is FYNNEI in the germline V gene. The CDR3 totals 15 residues. The CDR3 DNA reads as TGTGCCAGGAGAGGAGGGACTAGCGAGTACAATGAGCAGTTCTTC. It codes for CARRGGTSEYNEQFF.

The chain employs TRBV5-5 and TRBJ2-7; possible D gene TRBD1, 6 bases. Germline assignment: CDR1 SGHKS and CDR2 YYEKEE (reference sequence). CDR3 length equals 15 residues. Trimming stripped 4 bases from V and 3 bases from J, with 17 bases between. CDR3 nucleotide sequence: TGTGCCAGCAGCCCACTATCCGGACAGCACTACGAGCAGTACTTC. It is translated as CASSPLSGQHYEQYF.

In this sample, this clonotype turned up many times. This rearrangement joins TRBV18 to TRBJ2-3, with D uncertain. This CDR3 spans 13 amino acids. Per the germline V gene, CDR1 is KGHSH and CDR2 is LQKENI. V lost 3 bases and J lost 2, with 6 bases in between. The CDR3: CASSPHPTDTQYF. DNA for the CDR3: TGTGCCAGCTCACCCCACCCCACAGATACGCAGTATTTT.

Comments on this clonotype: This clone may be a read error of a much larger clone one base away. V and J are TRBV29-1 and TRBJ2-1, with D perhaps matching TRBD1 (5 bases). The CDR3 loop spans 11 amino acids. Germline loops: CDR1 SQVTM, CDR2 ANQGSEA. V was cut by 6 bases and J by 10 bases, with 13 bases left in between. For the CDR3, the DNA is TGCAGCGTCAGTCAGGGTGGCGAGCAGTTCTTC. Translating gives CSVSQGGEQFF.